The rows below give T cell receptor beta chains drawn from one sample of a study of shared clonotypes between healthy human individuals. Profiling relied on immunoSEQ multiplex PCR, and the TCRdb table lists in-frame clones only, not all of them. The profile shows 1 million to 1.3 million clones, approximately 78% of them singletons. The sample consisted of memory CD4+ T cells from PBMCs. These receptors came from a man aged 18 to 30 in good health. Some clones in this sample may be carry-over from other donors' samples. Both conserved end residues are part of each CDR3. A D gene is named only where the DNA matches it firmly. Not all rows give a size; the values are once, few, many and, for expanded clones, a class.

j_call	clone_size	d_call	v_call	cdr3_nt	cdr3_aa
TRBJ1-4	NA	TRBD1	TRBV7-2	TGTGCCAGCAGCCCATGGGGACAGGGGTATGAAAAACTGTTTTTT	CASSPWGQGYEKLFF
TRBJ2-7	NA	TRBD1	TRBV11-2	TGTGCCAGCAGCCCCGGGACAGGGGGCAGCGACGAGCAGTACTTC	CASSPGTGGSDEQYF
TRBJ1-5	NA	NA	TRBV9	TGTGCCAGCGGAGCGAGCAATCAGCCCCAGCATTTT	CASGASNQPQHF
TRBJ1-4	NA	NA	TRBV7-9	TGTGCCAGCAGCTTATCGTCGGGAGTCAATGAAAAACTGTTTTTT	CASSLSSGVNEKLFF
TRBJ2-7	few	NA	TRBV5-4	TGTGCCAGCAGCCGACAAGACTCCGCCCGTCACGAGCAGTACTTC	CASSRQDSARHEQYF
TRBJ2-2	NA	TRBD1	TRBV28	TGTGCCAGCAGTTTGACGGGACAGGGACTCACCGGGGAGCTGTTTTTT	CASSLTGQGLTGELFF
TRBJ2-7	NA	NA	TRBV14	TGTGCCAGCAGCTACTCAGGGAACTACGAGCAGTACTTC	CASSYSGNYEQYF
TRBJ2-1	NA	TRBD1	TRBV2	TGTGCCAGCGGCGGACAGGGCGGATATGAGCAGTTCTTC	CASGGQGGYEQFF
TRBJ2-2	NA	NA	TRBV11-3	TGTGCCAGCAGCGCCGCCCCGGGGACGAACACCGGGGAGCTGTTTTTT	CASSAAPGTNTGELFF
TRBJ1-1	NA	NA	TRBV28	TGTGCCAGCAGTTTACTCCCTCTTAAGAACACTGAAGCTTTCTTT	CASSLLPLKNTEAFF
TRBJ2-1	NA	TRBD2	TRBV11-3	TGTGCCAGCAGCTGGGCTAGCGGCTACAATGAGCAGTTCTTC	CASSWASGYNEQFF
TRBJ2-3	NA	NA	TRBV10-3	TGTGCCATCAAAATTGGCGATCCTAGCACAGATACGCAGTATTTT	CAIKIGDPSTDTQYF
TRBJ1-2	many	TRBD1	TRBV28	TGTGCCAGCAGGCCGGGACAGGGGCGTTATGGCTACACCTTC	CASRPGQGRYGYTF
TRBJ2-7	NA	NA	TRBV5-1	TGCGCCAGCAGCTTGGGGAACGAACCCTACGAGCAGTACTTC	CASSLGNEPYEQYF
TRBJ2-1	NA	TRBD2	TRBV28	TGTGCCAGCAGCGCGGGGGGCCCCCACAATGAGCAGTTCTTC	CASSAGGPHNEQFF
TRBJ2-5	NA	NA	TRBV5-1	TGCGCCAGCAGCTTGTTCGCAAGCGGGCAAGAGACCCAGTACTTC	CASSLFASGQETQYF
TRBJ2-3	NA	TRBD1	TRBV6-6	TGTGCCAGCAGAGGGGGCTCGACGGCAGATACGCAGTATTTT	CASRGGSTADTQYF
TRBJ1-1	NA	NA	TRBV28	TGTGCCAGTCAGGAGATAGGGGGAAAAAACACTGAAGCTTTCTTT	CASQEIGGKNTEAFF
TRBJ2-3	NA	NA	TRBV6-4	TGTGCCAGCAGTGGGAACAGGGAAACAGATACGCAGTATTTT	CASSGNRETDTQYF
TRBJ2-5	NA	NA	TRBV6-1	TGTGCCAGCACCCGGGGGGCGGGACCCCAAGAGACCCAGTACTTC	CASTRGAGPQETQYF
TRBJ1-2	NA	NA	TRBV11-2	TGTGCCAGCAGCCAGAATCGAAGGGGAAACTATGGCTACACCTTC	CASSQNRRGNYGYTF
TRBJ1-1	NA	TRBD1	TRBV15	TGTGCCACCAGCAACAGGGGGGTGACTGAAGCTTTCTTT	CATSNRGVTEAFF
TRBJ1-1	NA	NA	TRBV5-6	TGTGCCAGCAGCTTCAGACACGCCGGCACTGAAGCTTTCTTT	CASSFRHAGTEAFF
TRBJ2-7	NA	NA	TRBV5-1	TGCGCCAGCAGCTTGATGCGCGGTCCGGCCGGGGAGCAGTACTTC	CASSLMRGPAGEQYF
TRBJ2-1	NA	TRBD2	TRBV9	TGTGCCAGCAGCTCCATCGTAGCGGGGTACAATGAGCAGTTCTTC	CASSSIVAGYNEQFF
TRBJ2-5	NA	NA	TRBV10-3	TGTGCCATCAGTGACGAGGGGACCCAGTACTTC	CAISDEGTQYF
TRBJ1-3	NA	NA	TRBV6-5	TGTGCCAGCAGTTACTCCATAAGGGACACCATATATTTT	CASSYSIRDTIYF
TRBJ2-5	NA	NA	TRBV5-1	TGCGCCAGCAGCCGCACGGGACCGCGAGAGACCCAGTACTTC	CASSRTGPRETQYF
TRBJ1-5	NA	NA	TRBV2	TGTGCCAGCAGTAACAGGGTGCATCAGCCCCAGCATTTT	CASSNRVHQPQHF
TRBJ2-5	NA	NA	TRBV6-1	TGTGCCAGCAGTGAAGTAGGGTCGGAGACCCAGTACTTC	CASSEVGSETQYF
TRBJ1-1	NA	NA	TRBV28	TGTGCCAGCAGTTTAGTCCTAAGAAACACTGAAGCTTTCTTT	CASSLVLRNTEAFF
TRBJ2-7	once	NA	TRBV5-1	TGCGCCAGCAGCTTGGCGGGGGCGCTTCACGAGCAGTACTTC	CASSLAGALHEQYF
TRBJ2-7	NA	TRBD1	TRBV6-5	TGTGCCAGCAGACGGACAGGGGATTACGAGCAGTACTTC	CASRRTGDYEQYF
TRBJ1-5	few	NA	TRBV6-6	TGTGCCAGCAGTCAACGGTCGGGGGGCAATCAGCCCCAGCATTTT	CASSQRSGGNQPQHF
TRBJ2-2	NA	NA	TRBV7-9	TGTGCCAGCAGCTCGGGACTCCTAAGGACCGGGGAGCTGTTTTTT	CASSSGLLRTGELFF
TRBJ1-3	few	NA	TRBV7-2	TGTGCCAGCAGTTTGCGGCTGGCGGACGGAAACACCATATATTTT	CASSLRLADGNTIYF
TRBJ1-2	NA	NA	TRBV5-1	TGCGCCAGCAGCTTGGAGGTGGGAAGTGGCTACACCTTC	CASSLEVGSGYTF
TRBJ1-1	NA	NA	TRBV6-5	TGTGCCAGCAGGAGAGGGAAGAACACTGAAGCTTTCTTT	CASRRGKNTEAFF
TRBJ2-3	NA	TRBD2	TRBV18	TGTGCCAGCTCACTTAAGACTAGCGGGAGAACAGATACGCAGTATTTT	CASSLKTSGRTDTQYF
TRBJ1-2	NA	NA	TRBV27	TGTGCCAGCAGTTTATCGACCCCTCACAGGGAAGTGGACTATGGCTACACCTTC	CASSLSTPHREVDYGYTF
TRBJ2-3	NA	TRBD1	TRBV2	TGTGCCAGCAGCAAACAACCGGGACAGGGGGGGGATACGCAGTATTTT	CASSKQPGQGGDTQYF
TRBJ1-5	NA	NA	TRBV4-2	TGTGCCAGCAGCCGGGGAGGGGGTCAGCCCCAGCATTTT	CASSRGGGQPQHF
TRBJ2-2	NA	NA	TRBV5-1	TGCGCCAGCAGACGGGGACCCCACAGGGAGGCCGGGGAGCTGTTTTTT	CASRRGPHREAGELFF
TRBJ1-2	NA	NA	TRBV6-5	TGTGCCAGCAGTTACGACGGGACCGATGGCTACACCTTC	CASSYDGTDGYTF
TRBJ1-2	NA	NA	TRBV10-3	TGTGCCATCAGGCGCCTTATAGATGGCTACACCTTC	CAIRRLIDGYTF
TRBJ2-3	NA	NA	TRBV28	TGTGCCAGCAGGAGGGGGGGGGATACGCAGTATTTT	CASRRGGDTQYF
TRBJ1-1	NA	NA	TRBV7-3	TGTGCCAGCAGCTTTGCAGGGAACACTGAAGCTTTCTTT	CASSFAGNTEAFF
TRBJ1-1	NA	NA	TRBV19	TGTGCCAGTAGTATGCAGTATAGGCCTGAAGCTTTCTTT	CASSMQYRPEAFF
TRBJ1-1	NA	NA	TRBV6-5	TGTGCCAGCAGGCCGGAACAGGACCTTCCTGAAGCTTTCTTT	CASRPEQDLPEAFF
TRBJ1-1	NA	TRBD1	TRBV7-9	TGTGCCAGCAGCCAGGGACAGAAAGCTTTCTTT	CASSQGQKAFF
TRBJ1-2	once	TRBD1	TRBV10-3	TGTGCCATCAGTGAGGAAGGGACAGGGAACTATGGCTACACCTTC	CAISEEGTGNYGYTF
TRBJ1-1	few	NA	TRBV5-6	TGTGCCAGCAAGCAGGGCACTGAAGCTTTCTTT	CASKQGTEAFF